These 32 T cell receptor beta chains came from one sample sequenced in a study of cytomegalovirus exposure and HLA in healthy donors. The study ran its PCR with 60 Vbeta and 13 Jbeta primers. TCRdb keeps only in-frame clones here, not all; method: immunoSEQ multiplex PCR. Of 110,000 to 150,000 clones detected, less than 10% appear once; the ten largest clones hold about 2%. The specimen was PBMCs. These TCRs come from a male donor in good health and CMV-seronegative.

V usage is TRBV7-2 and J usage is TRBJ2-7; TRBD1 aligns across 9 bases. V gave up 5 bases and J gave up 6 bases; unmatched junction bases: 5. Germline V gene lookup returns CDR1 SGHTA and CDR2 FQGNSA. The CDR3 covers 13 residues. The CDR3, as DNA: TGTGCCAGCAGCCGGGACAGGGAAGGCGAGCAGTACTTC. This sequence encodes CASSRDREGEQYF.

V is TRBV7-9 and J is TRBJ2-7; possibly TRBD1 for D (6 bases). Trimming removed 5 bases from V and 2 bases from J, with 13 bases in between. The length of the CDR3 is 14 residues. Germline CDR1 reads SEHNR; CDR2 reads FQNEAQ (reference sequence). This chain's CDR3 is CASSARQAAYEQYF. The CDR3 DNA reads TGTGCCAGCAGCGCTCGACAGGCAGCCTACGAGCAGTACTTC.

CDR3 DNA: TGTGCCAGCACCCAGTCGGGCGGGGGAGGAGAGACCCAGTACTTC. It specifies CASTQSGGGGETQYF. This rearrangement joins TRBV9 to TRBJ2-5; 7 bases match TRBD2. Trimming took 6 bases from V and 4 from J; bases not matched to a gene: 12. The CDR3 length is 15 residues. Germline CDR1 reads SGDLS; CDR2 reads YYNGEE.

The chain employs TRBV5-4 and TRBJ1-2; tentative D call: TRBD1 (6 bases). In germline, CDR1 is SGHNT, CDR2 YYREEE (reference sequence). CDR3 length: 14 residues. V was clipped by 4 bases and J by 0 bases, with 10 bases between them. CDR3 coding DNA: TGTGCCAGCAGCGCGTGGACAGCTAACTATGGCTACACCTTC. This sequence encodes CASSAWTANYGYTF.

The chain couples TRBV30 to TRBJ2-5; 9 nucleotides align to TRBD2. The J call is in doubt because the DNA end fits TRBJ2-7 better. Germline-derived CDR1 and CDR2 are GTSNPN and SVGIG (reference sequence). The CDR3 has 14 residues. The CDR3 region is CAWSMGGRAYEQYF. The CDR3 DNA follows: TGTGCCTGGAGTATGGGCGGGAGGGCCTACGAGCAGTACTTC.

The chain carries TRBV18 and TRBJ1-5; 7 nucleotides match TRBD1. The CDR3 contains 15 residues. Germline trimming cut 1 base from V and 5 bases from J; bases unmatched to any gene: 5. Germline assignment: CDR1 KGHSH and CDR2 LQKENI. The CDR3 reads CASSPRQGGDQPQHF. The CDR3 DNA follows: TGTGCCAGCTCACCACGACAGGGCGGGGATCAGCCCCAGCATTTT.

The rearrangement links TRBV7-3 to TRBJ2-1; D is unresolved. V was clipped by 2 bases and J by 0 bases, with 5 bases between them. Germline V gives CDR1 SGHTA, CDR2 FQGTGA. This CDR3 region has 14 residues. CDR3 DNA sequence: TGTGCCAGCAGCTTATGGCCCTCCTACAATGAGCAGTTCTTC. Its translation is CASSLWPSYNEQFF.

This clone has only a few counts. In DNA form, the CDR3 reads TGTGCCAGCTCACAAGGACAGAACTGGGAGCAGTTCTTC. Its translation: CASSQGQNWEQFF. The V gene is TRBV18, the J gene TRBJ2-1, with D maybe TRBD1 (6 bases). CDR1 KGHSH and CDR2 LQKENI come from the germline V gene. The ends were cut back, 4 bases at V and 10 bases at J, with 14 bases in the middle. The CDR3 sequence is 13 residues long.

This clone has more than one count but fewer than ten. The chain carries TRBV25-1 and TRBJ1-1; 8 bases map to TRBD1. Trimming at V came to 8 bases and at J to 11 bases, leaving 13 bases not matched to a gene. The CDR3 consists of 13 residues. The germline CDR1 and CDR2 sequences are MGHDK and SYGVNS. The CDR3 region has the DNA TGTGCCAGCGTTGACAGGGGCCCAGGGTTTGCTTTCTTT. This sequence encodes CASVDRGPGFAFF. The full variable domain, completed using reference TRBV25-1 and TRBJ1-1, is EADIYQTPRYLVIGTGKKITLECSQTMGHDKMYWYQQDPGMELHLIHYSYGVNSTEKGDLSSESTVSRIRTEHFPLTLESARPSHTSQYLCASVDRGPGFAFFGQGTRLTVV.

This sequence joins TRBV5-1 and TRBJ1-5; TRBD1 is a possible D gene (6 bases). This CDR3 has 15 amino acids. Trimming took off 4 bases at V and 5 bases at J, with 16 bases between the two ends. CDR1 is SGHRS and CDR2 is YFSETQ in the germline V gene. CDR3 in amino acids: CASSVSGDRYQPQHF. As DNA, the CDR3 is TGCGCCAGCAGCGTATCAGGGGACCGGTATCAGCCCCAGCATTTT.

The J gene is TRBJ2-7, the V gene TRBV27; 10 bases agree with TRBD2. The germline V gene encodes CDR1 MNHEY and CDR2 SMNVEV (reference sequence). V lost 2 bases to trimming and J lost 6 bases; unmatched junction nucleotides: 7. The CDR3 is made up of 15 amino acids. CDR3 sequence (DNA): TGTGCCAGCAGTTTACTAGCGGGAGAGTTTGCCGAGCAGTACTTC. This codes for CASSLLAGEFAEQYF.

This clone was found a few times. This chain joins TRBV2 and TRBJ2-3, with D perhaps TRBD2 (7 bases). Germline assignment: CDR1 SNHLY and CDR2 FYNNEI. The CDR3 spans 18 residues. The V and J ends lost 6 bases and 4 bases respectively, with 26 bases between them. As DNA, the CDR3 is TGTGCCAGCAGAAGGGGGGGAAGGGCTATTTCTATGGCAGATACGCAGTATTTT. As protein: CASRRGGRAISMADTQYF. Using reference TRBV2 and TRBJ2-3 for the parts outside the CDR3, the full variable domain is EPEVTQTPSHQVTQMGQEVILRCVPISNHLYFYWYRQILGQKVEFLVSFYNNEISEKSEIFDDQFSVERPDGSNFTLKIRSTKLEDSAMYFCASRRGGRAISMADTQYFGPGTRLTVL.

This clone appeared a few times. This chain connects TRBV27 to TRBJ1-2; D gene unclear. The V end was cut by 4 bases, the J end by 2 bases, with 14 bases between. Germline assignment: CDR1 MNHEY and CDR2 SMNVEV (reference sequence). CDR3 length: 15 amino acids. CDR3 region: CASSWGGSSNYGYTF. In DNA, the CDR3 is TGTGCCAGCAGTTGGGGTGGGAGCTCCAACTATGGCTACACCTTC.

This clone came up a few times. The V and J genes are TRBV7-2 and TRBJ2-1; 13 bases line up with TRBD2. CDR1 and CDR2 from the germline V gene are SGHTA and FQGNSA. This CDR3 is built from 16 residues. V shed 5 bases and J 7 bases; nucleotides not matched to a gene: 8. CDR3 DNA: TGTGCCAGCAGCAGGGGGGGACTAGCGGGAAGGAATGAGCAGTTCTTC. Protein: CASSRGGLAGRNEQFF.

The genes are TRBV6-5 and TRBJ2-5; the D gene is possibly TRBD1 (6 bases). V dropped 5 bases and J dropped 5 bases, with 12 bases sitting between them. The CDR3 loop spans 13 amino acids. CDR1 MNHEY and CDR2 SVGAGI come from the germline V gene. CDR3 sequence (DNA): TGTGCCAGCAGTACAGGGCGGATGGAGACCCAGTACTTC. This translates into CASSTGRMETQYF.

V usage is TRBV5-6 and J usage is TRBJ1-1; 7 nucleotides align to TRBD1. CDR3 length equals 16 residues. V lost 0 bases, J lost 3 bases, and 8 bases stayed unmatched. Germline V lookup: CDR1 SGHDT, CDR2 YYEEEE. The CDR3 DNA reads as TGTGCCAGCAGCTTGGTAAGAGGACAGGTACACACTGAAGCTTTCTTT. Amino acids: CASSLVRGQVHTEAFF.

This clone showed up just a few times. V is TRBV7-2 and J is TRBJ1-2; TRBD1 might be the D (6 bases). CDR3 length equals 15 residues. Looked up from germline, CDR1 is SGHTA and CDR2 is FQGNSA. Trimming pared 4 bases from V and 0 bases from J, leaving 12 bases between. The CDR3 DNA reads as TGTGCCAGCAGCTCGACCGGGACAACTAACTATGGCTACACCTTC. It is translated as CASSSTGTTNYGYTF.

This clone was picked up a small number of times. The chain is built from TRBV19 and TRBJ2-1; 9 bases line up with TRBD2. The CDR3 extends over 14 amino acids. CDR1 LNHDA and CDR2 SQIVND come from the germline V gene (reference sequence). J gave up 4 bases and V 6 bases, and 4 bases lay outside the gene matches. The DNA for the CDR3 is TGTGCCAGTAGGACTAGCGGCCCTTACAATGAGCAGTTCTTC. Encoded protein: CASRTSGPYNEQFF.

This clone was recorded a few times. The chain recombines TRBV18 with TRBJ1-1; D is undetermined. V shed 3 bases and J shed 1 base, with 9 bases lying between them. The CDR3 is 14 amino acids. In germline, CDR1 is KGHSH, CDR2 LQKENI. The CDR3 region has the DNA TGTGCCAGCTCACCGGTAACACCGAACACTGAAGCTTTCTTT. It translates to CASSPVTPNTEAFF.

CDR3 nucleotide sequence: TGTGCCAGCAAGAACCCGGAACGGAGCTCCTACGAGCAGTACTTC. The encoded protein is CASKNPERSSYEQYF. The chain combines TRBV6-5 with TRBJ2-5; D unresolved. The tail of the sequence fits TRBJ2-7 better, so the J call may be wrong. Germline V gene lookup returns CDR1 MNHEY and CDR2 SVGAGI. The CDR3 is 15 residues long.

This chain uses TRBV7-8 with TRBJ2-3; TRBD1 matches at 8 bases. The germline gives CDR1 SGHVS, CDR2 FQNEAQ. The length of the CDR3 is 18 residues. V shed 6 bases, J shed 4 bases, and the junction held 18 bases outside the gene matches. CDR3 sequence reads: CASRPRFSGGGRADTQYF. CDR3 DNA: TGTGCCAGCAGACCTAGATTTTCAGGGGGCGGAAGGGCAGATACGCAGTATTTT.

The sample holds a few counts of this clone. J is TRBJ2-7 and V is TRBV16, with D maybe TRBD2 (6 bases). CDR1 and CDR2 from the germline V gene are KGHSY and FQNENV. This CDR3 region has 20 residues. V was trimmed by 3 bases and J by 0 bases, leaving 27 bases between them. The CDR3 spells CASSHWPTTGGGGSSYEQYF. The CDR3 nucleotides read TGTGCCAGCAGCCATTGGCCCACTACAGGCGGCGGAGGGAGCTCCTACGAGCAGTACTTC.

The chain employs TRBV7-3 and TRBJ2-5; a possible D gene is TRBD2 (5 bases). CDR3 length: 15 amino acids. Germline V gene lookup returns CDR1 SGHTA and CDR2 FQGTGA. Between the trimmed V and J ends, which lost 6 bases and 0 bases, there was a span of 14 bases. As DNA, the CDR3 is TGTGCCAGCAGTGCCGGGATTCTTTACCAAGAGACCCAGTACTTC. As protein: CASSAGILYQETQYF.

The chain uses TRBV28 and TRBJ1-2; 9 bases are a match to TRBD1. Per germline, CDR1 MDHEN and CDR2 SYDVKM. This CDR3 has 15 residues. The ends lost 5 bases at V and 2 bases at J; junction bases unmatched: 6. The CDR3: CASSNTGTGNYGYTF. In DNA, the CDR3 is TGTGCCAGCAGTAATACCGGGACAGGGAACTATGGCTACACCTTC.

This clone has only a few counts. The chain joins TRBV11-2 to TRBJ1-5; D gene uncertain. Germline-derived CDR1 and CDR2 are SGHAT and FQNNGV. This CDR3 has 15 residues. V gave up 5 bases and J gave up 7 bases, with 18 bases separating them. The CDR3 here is CASSPRRSVPQPQHF. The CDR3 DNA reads TGTGCCAGCAGCCCCAGGAGGTCTGTCCCGCAGCCCCAGCATTTT.

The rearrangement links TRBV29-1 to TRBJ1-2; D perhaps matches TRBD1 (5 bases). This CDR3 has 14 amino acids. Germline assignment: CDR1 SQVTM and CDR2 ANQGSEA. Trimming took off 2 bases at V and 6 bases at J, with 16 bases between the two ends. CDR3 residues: CSVETIGGEHGYTF. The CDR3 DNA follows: TGCAGCGTTGAAACAATAGGAGGGGAGCATGGCTACACCTTC.

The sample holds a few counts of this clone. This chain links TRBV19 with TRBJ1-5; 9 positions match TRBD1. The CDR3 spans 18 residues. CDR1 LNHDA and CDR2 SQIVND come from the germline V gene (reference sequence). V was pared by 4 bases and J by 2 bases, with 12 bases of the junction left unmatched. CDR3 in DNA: TGTGCCAGTAGTACAACAGGGGGCGTCGTTTCCGGCAATCAGCCCCAGCATTTT. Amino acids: CASSTTGGVVSGNQPQHF.

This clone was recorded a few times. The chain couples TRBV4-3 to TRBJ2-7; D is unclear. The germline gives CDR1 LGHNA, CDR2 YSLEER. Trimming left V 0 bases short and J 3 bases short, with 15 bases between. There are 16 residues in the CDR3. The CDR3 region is CASSQDLVLVFYEQYF. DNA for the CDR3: TGCGCCAGCAGCCAAGATCTAGTCCTAGTCTTCTACGAGCAGTACTTC.

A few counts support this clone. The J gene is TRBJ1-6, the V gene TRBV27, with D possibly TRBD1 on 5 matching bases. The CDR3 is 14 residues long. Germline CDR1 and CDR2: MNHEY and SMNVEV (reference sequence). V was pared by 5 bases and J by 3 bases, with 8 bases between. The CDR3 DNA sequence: TGTGCCAGCAGTACCCAGGGCTATAATTCACCCCTCCACTTT. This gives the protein CASSTQGYNSPLHF.

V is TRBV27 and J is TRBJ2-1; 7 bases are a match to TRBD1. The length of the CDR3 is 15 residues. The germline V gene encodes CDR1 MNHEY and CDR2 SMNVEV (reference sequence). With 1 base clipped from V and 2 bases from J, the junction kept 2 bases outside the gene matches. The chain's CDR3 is CASSLWQGAYNEQFF. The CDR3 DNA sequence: TGTGCCAGCAGTTTATGGCAGGGGGCCTACAATGAGCAGTTCTTC.

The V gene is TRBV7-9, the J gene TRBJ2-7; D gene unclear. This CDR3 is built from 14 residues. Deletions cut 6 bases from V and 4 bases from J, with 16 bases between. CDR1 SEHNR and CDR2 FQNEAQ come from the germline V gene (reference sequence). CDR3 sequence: CASSERTQPYEQYF. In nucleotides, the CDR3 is TGTGCCAGCAGTGAACGTACACAGCCGTACGAGCAGTACTTC.

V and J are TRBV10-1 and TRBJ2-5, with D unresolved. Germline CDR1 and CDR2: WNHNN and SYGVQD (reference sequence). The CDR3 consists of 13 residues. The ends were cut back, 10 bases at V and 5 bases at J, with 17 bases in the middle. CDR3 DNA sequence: TGCGCCACCCTCCTCCCCCGTTTTGAGACCCAGTACTTC. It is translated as CATLLPRFETQYF.